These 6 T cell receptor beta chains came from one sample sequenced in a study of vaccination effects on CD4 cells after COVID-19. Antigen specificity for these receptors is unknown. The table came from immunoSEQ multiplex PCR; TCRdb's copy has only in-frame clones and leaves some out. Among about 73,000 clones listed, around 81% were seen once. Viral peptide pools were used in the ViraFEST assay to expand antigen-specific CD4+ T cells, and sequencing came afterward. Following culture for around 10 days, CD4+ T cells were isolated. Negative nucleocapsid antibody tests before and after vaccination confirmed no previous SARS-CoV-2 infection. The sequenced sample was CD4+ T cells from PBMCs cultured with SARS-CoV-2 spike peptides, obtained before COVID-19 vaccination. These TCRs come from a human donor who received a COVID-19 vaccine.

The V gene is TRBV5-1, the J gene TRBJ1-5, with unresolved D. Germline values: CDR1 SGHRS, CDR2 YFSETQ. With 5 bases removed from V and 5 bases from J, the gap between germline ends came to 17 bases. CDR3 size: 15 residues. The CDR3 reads CASRSLSLMDQPQHF. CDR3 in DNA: TGCGCCAGCAGATCCCTCTCCCTCATGGATCAGCCCCAGCATTTT.

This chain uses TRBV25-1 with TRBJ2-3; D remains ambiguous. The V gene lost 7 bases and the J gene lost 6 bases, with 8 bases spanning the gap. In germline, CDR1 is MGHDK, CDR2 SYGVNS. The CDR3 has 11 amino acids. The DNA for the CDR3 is TGTGCCAGCACCAAAGGGGATACGCAGTATTTT. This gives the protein CASTKGDTQYF.

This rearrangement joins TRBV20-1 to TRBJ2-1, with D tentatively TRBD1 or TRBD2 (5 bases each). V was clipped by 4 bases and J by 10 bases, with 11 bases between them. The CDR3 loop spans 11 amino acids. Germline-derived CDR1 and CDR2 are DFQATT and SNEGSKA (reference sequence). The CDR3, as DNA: TGCAGTGCTACTGGGGCGGGCGAGCAGTTCTTC. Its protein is CSATGAGEQFF.

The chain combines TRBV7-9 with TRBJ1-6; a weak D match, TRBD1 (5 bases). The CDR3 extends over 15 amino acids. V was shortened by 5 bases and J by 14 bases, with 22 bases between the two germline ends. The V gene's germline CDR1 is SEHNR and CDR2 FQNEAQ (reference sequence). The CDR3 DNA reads TGTGCCAGCAGCCGAAGAGGGACGGGGGAGGAATCCCTCCACTTT. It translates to CASSRRGTGEESLHF. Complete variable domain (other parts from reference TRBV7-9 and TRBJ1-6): DTGVSQNPRHKITKRGQNVTFRCDPISEHNRLYWYRQTLGQGPEFLTYFQNEAQLEKSRLLSDRFSAERPKGSFSTLEIQRTEQGDSAMYLCASSRRGTGEESLHFGNGTRLTVT.

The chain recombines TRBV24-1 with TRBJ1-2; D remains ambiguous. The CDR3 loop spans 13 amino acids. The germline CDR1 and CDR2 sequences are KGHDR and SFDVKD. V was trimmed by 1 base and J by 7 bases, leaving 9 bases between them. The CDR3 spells CATSDFRGSGYTF. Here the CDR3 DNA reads TGTGCCACCAGTGATTTTCGGGGATCTGGCTACACCTTC.

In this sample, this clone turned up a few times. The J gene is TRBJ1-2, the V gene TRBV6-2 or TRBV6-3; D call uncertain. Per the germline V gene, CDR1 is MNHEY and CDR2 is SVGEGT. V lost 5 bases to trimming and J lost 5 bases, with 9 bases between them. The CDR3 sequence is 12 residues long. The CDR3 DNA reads TGTGCCAGCAGTGGCCCTGGGTATGGCTACACCTTC. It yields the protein CASSGPGYGYTF.